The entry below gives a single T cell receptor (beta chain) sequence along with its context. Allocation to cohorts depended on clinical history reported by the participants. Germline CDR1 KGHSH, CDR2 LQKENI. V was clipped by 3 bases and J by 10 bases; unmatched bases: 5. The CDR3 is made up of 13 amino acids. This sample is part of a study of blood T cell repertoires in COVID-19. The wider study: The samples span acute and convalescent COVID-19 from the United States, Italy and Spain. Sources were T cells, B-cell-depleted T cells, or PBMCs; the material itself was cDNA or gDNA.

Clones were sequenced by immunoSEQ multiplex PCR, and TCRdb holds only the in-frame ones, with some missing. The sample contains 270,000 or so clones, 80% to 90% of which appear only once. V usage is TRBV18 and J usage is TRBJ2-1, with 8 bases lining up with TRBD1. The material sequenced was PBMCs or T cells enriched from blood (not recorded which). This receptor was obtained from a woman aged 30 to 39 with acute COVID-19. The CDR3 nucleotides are TGTGCCAGCTCACCCGCTTGGACAGGGGAGCAGTTCTTC. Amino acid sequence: CASSPAWTGEQFF.